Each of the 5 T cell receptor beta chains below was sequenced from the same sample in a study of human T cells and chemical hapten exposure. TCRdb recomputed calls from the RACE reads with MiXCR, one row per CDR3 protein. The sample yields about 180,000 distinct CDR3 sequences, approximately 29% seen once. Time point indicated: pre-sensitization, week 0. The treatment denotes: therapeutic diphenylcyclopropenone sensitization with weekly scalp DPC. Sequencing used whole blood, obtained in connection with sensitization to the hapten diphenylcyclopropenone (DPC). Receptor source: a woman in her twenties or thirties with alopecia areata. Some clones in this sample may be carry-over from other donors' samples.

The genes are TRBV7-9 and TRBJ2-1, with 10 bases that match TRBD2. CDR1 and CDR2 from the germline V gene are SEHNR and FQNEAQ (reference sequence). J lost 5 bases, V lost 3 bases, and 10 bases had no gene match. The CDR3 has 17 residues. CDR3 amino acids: CASSFRGASGSDNEQFF. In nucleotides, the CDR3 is TGTGCCAGCAGCTTTAGGGGGGCTAGCGGGAGCGACAATGAGCAGTTCTTC.

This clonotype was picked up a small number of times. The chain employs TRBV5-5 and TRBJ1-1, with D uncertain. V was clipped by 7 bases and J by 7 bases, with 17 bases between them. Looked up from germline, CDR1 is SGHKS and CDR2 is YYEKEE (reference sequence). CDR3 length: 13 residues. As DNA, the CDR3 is TGTGCCAGCCAGGCCCGGCCAGCCGATGAAGCTTTCTTT. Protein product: CASQARPADEAFF.

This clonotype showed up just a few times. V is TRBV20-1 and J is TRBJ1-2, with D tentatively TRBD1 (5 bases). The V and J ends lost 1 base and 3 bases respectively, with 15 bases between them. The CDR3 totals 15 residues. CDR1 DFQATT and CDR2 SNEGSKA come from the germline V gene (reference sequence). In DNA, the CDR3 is TGCAGTGCTAGAGCTTTCAGGGTAACGGACTATGGCTACACCTTC. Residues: CSARAFRVTDYGYTF.

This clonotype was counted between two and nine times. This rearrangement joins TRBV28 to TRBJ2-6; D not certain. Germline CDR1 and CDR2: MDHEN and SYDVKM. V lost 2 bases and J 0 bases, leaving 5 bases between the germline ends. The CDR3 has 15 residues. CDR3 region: CASSLKASGANVLTF. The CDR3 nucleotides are TGTGCCAGCAGTTTAAAAGCCTCTGGGGCCAACGTCCTGACTTTC.

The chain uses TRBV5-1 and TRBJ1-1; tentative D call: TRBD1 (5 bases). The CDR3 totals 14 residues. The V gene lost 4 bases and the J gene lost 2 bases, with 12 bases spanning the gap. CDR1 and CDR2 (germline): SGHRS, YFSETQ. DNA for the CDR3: TGCGCCAGCAGCCCCGGGGACCATAACACTGAAGCTTTCTTT. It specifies CASSPGDHNTEAFF. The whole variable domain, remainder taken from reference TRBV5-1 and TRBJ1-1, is KAGVTQTPRYLIKTRGQQVTLSCSPISGHRSVSWYQQTPGQGLQFLFEYFSETQRNKGNFPGRFSGRQFSNSRSEMNVSTLELGDSALYLCASSPGDHNTEAFFGQGTRLTVV.